The 5 T cell receptor beta chains below come from one sample, sequenced in a study of blood T cell repertoires in COVID-19. Sequenced by immunoSEQ multiplex PCR; TCRdb stores in-frame clones only, minus some. This table holds about 320,000 clones, around 92% found once. The sample consisted of peripheral blood. These receptors were obtained from a woman under 40 with COVID-19, enrolled during active disease.

The table lists this clone with a few counts. The gene calls are TRBV5-1 and TRBJ2-5, with D possibly matching TRBD2 (6 bases). V was clipped by 4 bases and J by 2 bases, with 12 bases between them. CDR1 is SGHRS, CDR2 YFSETQ, per germline. CDR3 length equals 14 residues. CDR3 coding DNA: TGCGCCAGCAGCGCTCGACTAGGTCAAGAGACCCAGTACTTC. Translating gives CASSARLGQETQYF.

The chain uses TRBV27 and TRBJ1-1; D unresolved. This CDR3 is 11 amino acids long. The V gene's germline CDR1 is MNHEY and CDR2 SMNVEV (reference sequence). V was cut by 6 bases and J by 3 bases, with 5 bases left in between. The CDR3 protein is CASRSYTEAFF. Here the CDR3 DNA reads TGTGCCAGCAGATCGTACACTGAAGCTTTCTTT.

For the CDR3, the DNA is TGCGCCAGCAGCTCGACTCAGCGGGGGGGCGAGCAGTACTTC. Its translation is CASSSTQRGGEQYF. This chain connects TRBV4-1 to TRBJ2-7; TRBD2 matches at 10 bases. The germline V gene encodes CDR1 MGHRA and CDR2 YSYEKL. This CDR3 has 14 amino acids. The ends lost 5 bases at V and 6 bases at J; junction bases unmatched: 7.

The rearrangement joins TRBV4-1 to TRBJ2-7; D is unclear. Germline CDR1 is MGHRA and CDR2 is YSYEKL. The CDR3 has 16 amino acids. Trimming took off 2 bases at V and 2 bases at J, with 16 bases between the two ends. CDR3 sequence reads: CASSQMQYRRPYEQYF. In DNA form, the CDR3 reads TGCGCCAGCAGCCAAATGCAGTACAGAAGACCCTACGAGCAGTACTTC.

This sequence joins TRBV28 and TRBJ1-4; maybe TRBD1 (5 bases). V was shortened by 1 base and J by 1 base, with 7 bases between the two germline ends. This CDR3 spans 15 amino acids. Germline lookup yields CDR1 MDHEN and CDR2 SYDVKM. CDR3 coding DNA: TGTGCCAGCAGTTTATTGGGGGGAACTAATGAAAAACTGTTTTTT. Protein sequence: CASSLLGGTNEKLFF. The whole variable domain, filled in from reference TRBV28 and TRBJ1-4, reads DVKVTQSSRYLVKRTGEKVFLECVQDMDHENMFWYRQDPGLGLRLIYFSYDVKMKEKGDIPEGYSVSREKKERFSLILESASTNQTSMYLCASSLLGGTNEKLFFGSGTQLSVL.